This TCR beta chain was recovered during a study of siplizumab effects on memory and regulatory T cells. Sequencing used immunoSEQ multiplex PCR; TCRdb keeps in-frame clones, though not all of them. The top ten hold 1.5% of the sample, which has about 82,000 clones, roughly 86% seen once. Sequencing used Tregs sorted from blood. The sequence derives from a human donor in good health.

The CDR3 is CASRPASGNTIYF. CDR3 in DNA: TGTGCCAGCAGACCAGCATCTGGAAACACCATATATTTT. This chain uses TRBV7-9 with TRBJ1-3; no reliable D call. The CDR3 loop spans 13 amino acids. V was shortened by 6 bases and J by 1 base, with 7 bases between the two germline ends. Germline V gene sequence: CDR1 SEHNR, CDR2 FQNEAQ (reference sequence).